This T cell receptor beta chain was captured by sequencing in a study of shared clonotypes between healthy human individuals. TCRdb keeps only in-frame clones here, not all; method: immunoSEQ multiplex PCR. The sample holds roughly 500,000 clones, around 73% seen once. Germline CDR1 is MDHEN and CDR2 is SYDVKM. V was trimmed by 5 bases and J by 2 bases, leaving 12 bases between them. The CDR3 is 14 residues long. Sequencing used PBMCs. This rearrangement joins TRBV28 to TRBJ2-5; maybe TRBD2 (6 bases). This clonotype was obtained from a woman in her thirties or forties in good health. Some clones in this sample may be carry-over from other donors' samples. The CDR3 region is CASSTSPKQETQYF. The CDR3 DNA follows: TGTGCCAGCAGTACTAGCCCCAAGCAAGAGACCCAGTACTTC.